In its sample, the clone carrying this T cell receptor (beta chain) was seen a few times. This record belongs to a study of cytomegalovirus exposure and HLA in healthy donors. Study as a whole: Falling in the Caucasian-associated ancestry cluster were 80% to 90% of 350 to 400 genotyped donors.

The CDR3 has 13 residues. Germline V lookup: CDR1 KGHSH, CDR2 LQKENI. With 4 bases removed from V and 6 bases from J, the gap between germline ends came to 12 bases. The PCR employed 60 Vbeta primers together with 13 Jbeta primers. The assay was immunoSEQ multiplex PCR, and TCRdb's table has in-frame clones only and misses some. The repertoire holds 150,000 to 200,000 clones, with over 70% as singletons. V gene TRBV18 combines with J gene TRBJ1-2; D gene ambiguous. Source material: PBMCs. This sequence originates from a woman in her sixties or seventies in good health and CMV-seropositive. The CDR3 coding sequence is TGTGCCAGCTCACTAAGAGGTAGTAATGGCTACACCTTC. Residues: CASSLRGSNGYTF. Filled out from reference TRBV18 and TRBJ1-2, the complete variable domain reads NAGVMQNPRHLVRRRGQEARLRCSPMKGHSHVYWYRQLPEEGLKFMVYLQKENIIDESGMPKERFSAEFPKEGPSILRIQQVVRGDSAAYFCASSLRGSNGYTFGSGTRLTVV.